These 32 T cell receptor beta chains share one sample of origin, sequenced in a study of cytomegalovirus exposure and HLA in healthy donors (dated by TCRdb to the late 2010s). Library preparation used the immunoSEQ multiplex PCR assay. A mixture of 60 forward primers for TCR Vbeta segments and 13 reverse primers for TCR Jbeta segments was used in the multiplex PCR. The immuneACCESS repertoire file appears here via TCRdb, limited to in-frame rearrangements. These files lack a portion of the clones; in checked studies, under half of the deficit traces to unresolved V genes, and the cause of the others is not known. This sample gives 150,000 to 200,000 clones in total; less than 85% of them show up just once. The ten largest clonotypes hold about 1.3% of the sample. Input material: PBMCs. These receptors were collected from a man aged 55 to 69 in good health and CMV-seronegative.

This chain's CDR3 is CAWTRQMQETQYF. The CDR3 DNA reads as TGTGCCTGGACTCGACAGATGCAAGAGACCCAGTACTTC. The chain uses TRBV30 and TRBJ2-5, with D perhaps TRBD1 (5 bases). The CDR3 is made up of 13 amino acids. Germline CDR1 reads GTSNPN; CDR2 reads SVGIG (reference sequence). The V end was cut by 4 bases, the J end by 2 bases, with 11 bases between.

Written as DNA, the CDR3 is TGTGCCACCAGCAGGGCCGGGGGACTAGATTTAGATACGCAGTATTTT. This gives the protein CATSRAGGLDLDTQYF. The gene calls are TRBV15 and TRBJ2-3; 8 bases line up with TRBD2. V was pared by 3 bases and J by 5 bases, with 10 bases of the junction left unmatched. There are 16 residues in the CDR3. CDR1 LNHNV and CDR2 YYDKDF come from the germline V gene (reference sequence).

The chain joins TRBV4-3 to TRBJ2-3, with 7 bases fitting TRBD1. After removal of 0 bases from V and 3 bases from J, the junction contained 6 bases not matched to a gene. CDR3 size: 16 residues. The germline V gene encodes CDR1 LGHNA and CDR2 YSLEER. This CDR3 is CASSQEAGGRTDTQYF. In nucleotides, the CDR3 is TGCGCCAGCAGCCAAGAGGCAGGGGGAAGGACAGATACGCAGTATTTT.

The chain has TRBV7-9 and TRBJ2-7; 10 bases line up with TRBD2. The CDR3 contains 14 residues. The germline V gene has CDR1 SEHNR and CDR2 FQNEAQ (reference sequence). V shed 6 bases, J shed 2 bases, and the junction held 4 bases outside the gene matches. Here the CDR3 reads CASSTSGVPYEQYF. The CDR3 DNA follows: TGTGCCAGCAGTACTAGCGGGGTTCCCTACGAGCAGTACTTC.

This clone was observed a single time. The chain is built from TRBV7-6 and TRBJ2-5; 9 bases line up with TRBD2. The DNA end is a closer match to TRBJ2-7, so the J assignment may be wrong. The CDR3 loop spans 16 amino acids. Looked up from germline, CDR1 is SGHVS and CDR2 is FNYEAQ. Written as DNA, the CDR3 is TGTGCCAGCAGCCATGGCCTCGCTAGCGGGACGGACGAGCAGTACTTC. This encodes CASSHGLASGTDEQYF.

The V and J genes are TRBV7-2 and TRBJ2-1; possibly TRBD2 for D (6 bases). Per germline, CDR1 SGHTA and CDR2 FQGNSA. The CDR3 has 16 amino acids. Trimming shortened V by 4 bases and J by 3 bases, and 16 bases separated the two germline ends. The CDR3 is CASSSDSGVFYNEQFF. DNA of the CDR3: TGTGCCAGCAGCTCAGATAGCGGAGTATTCTACAATGAGCAGTTCTTC.

This clone showed up just a few times. The chain joins TRBV29-1 to TRBJ2-7; 8 bases fit TRBD1. This CDR3 is 13 amino acids long. In germline, CDR1 is SQVTM, CDR2 ANQGSEA. V gave up 4 bases and J gave up 1 base; unmatched junction bases: 3. This CDR3 reads CSVGRGPSYEQYF. The CDR3 DNA sequence: TGCAGCGTTGGCAGGGGGCCGTCCTACGAGCAGTACTTC.

This clone was detected a few times. The rearrangement uses TRBV5-4 and TRBJ2-5; 11 nucleotides align to TRBD2. Germline V gives CDR1 SGHNT, CDR2 YYREEE (reference sequence). The CDR3 has 16 residues. The ends lost 5 bases at V and 1 base at J; junction bases unmatched: 7. CDR3 sequence (DNA): TGTGCCAGCAGACCAAATAGCGGGGGGGCCCAAGAGACCCAGTACTTC. Its protein is CASRPNSGGAQETQYF. The full variable domain, in which reference TRBV5-4 and TRBJ2-5 provide the parts outside the CDR3, is ETGVTQSPTHLIKTRGQQVTLRCSSQSGHNTVSWYQQALGQGPQFIFQYYREEENGRGNFPPRFSGLQFPNYSSELNVNALELDDSALYLCASRPNSGGAQETQYFGPGTRLLVL.

The J gene is TRBJ1-4, the V gene TRBV7-8; 8 bases are shared with TRBD1. The CDR3 is 14 residues long. V dropped 5 bases and J dropped 7; count of bases not matched to a gene: 6. CDR1 SGHVS and CDR2 FQNEAQ come from the germline V gene. The DNA of the CDR3 is TGTGCCAGCAGCCCACGGACAGGGCTTGAAAAACTGTTTTTT. This encodes CASSPRTGLEKLFF.

This clone was recorded a few times. This chain joins TRBV27 and TRBJ1-2, with TRBD1 identical over 7 bases. From germline, CDR1 is MNHEY and CDR2 SMNVEV (reference sequence). The J segment lost 7 bases and the V segment lost 6 bases, leaving 5 bases of the junction unmatched. This CDR3 is 12 amino acids long. This CDR3 reads CASSIDRVGYTF. Written as DNA, the CDR3 is TGTGCCAGCAGCATCGACAGGGTTGGCTACACCTTC.

This sequence joins TRBV6-5 and TRBJ2-1, with D tentatively TRBD1 (5 bases). Looked up from germline, CDR1 is MNHEY and CDR2 is SVGAGI. This CDR3 region has 15 residues. V lost 5 bases, J lost 10 bases, and 21 bases lay in between. This chain's CDR3 is CASSRQPQAGNEQFF. As DNA, the CDR3 is TGTGCCAGCAGTCGGCAACCACAGGCCGGAAACGAGCAGTTCTTC.

V is TRBV27 and J is TRBJ2-3, with TRBD2 matching over 8 bases. This CDR3 comprises 13 residues. V dropped 6 bases and J dropped 4; count of bases not matched to a gene: 3. Germline V CDR1 and CDR2: MNHEY, SMNVEV (reference sequence). CDR3 in amino acids: CASSHGGADTQYF. DNA of the CDR3: TGTGCCAGCAGCCACGGGGGGGCAGATACGCAGTATTTT.

The rearrangement uses TRBV5-6 and TRBJ2-3; 12 bases map to TRBD2. The length of the CDR3 is 16 residues. CDR1 and CDR2 (germline): SGHDT, YYEEEE. V lost 6 bases, J lost 6 bases, and 11 bases stayed unmatched. As DNA, the CDR3 is TGTGCCAGCACCCTAAAGACTAGCGGGGGAACGGATACGCAGTATTTT. This translates into CASTLKTSGGTDTQYF.

The CDR3 reads CASSPGGIMQYF. The CDR3 bases are TGTGCCAGTAGTCCCGGGGGTATTATGCAGTATTTT. The chain links TRBV19 to TRBJ2-3; D perhaps matches TRBD2 (6 bases). CDR3 length equals 12 residues. Trimming pared 5 bases from V and 11 bases from J, leaving 14 bases between. Germline V gene data show CDR1 as LNHDA and CDR2 as SQIVND (reference sequence).

CDR3 bases: TGTGCCAGCAGTGAACAGGGAGAGACCCAGTACTTC. This gives the protein CASSEQGETQYF. The rearrangement joins TRBV25-1 to TRBJ2-5; possible D gene TRBD1, 5 bases. Germline assignment: CDR1 MGHDK and CDR2 SYGVNS. V was clipped by 2 bases and J by 4 bases, with 5 bases between them. The CDR3 contains 12 residues.

The V and J genes are TRBV7-3 and TRBJ2-1, with D possibly TRBD1 on 6 matching bases. V lost 5 bases and J 4 bases, leaving 18 bases between the germline ends. The CDR3 has 16 amino acids. Germline assignment: CDR1 SGHTA and CDR2 FQGTGA. In DNA, the CDR3 is TGTGCCAGCAGCCCTCCGGGTTCAAGGGGGTACAATGAGCAGTTCTTC. Translated: CASSPPGSRGYNEQFF.

The V and J genes are TRBV6-1 and TRBJ2-7; possible D gene TRBD2, 6 bases. The CDR3 spans 14 residues. Germline loops: CDR1 MNHNS, CDR2 SASEGT. V lost 8 bases and J lost 5, with 19 bases in between. The CDR3: CASPTTSFPHEQYF. CDR3 in DNA: TGTGCCAGCCCCACGACTAGTTTCCCGCACGAGCAGTACTTC.

The V gene is TRBV9, the J gene TRBJ2-3; the match to TRBD2 covers 9 bases. V shed 0 bases, J shed 2 bases, and the junction held 10 bases outside the gene matches. CDR3 length: 18 amino acids. Germline V gives CDR1 SGDLS, CDR2 YYNGEE. CDR3 DNA sequence: TGTGCCAGCAGCGTAGGCTTAGCGGGAGTGGGAACCACAGATACGCAGTATTTT. Encoded protein: CASSVGLAGVGTTDTQYF. The whole variable domain, filled in from reference TRBV9 and TRBJ2-3, reads DSGVTQTPKHLITATGQRVTLRCSPRSGDLSVYWYQQSLDQGLQFLIQYYNGEERAKGNILERFSAQQFPDLHSELNLSSLELGDSALYFCASSVGLAGVGTTDTQYFGPGTRLTVL.

The V gene is TRBV9, the J gene TRBJ2-4; maybe TRBD2 (5 bases). Germline values: CDR1 SGDLS, CDR2 YYNGEE. The CDR3 consists of 15 residues. V was shortened by 0 bases and J by 3 bases, with 10 bases between the two germline ends. DNA for the CDR3: TGTGCCAGCAGCGTAGAGTGGGGAGTCAAAAACATTCAGTACTTC. Its protein is CASSVEWGVKNIQYF.

This chain uses TRBV7-8 with TRBJ2-7; the D gene is possibly TRBD1 (5 bases). With 2 bases removed from V and 0 bases from J, the gap between germline ends came to 14 bases. Germline lookup yields CDR1 SGHVS and CDR2 FQNEAQ. The CDR3 is made up of 16 amino acids. The CDR3 region is CASSLQGTASSYEQYF. The CDR3 DNA follows: TGTGCCAGCAGCTTACAGGGAACCGCAAGCTCCTACGAGCAGTACTTC.

This chain connects TRBV19 to TRBJ2-7; D is unclear. The V gene lost 1 base and the J gene lost 6 bases, with 10 bases spanning the gap. Germline V lookup: CDR1 LNHDA, CDR2 SQIVND (reference sequence). The CDR3 totals 13 residues. The CDR3 DNA follows: TGTGCCAGTAGTATAGCAACAGTCGGCGAGCAGTACTTC. Translation gives CASSIATVGEQYF.

The rearrangement links TRBV4-1 to TRBJ1-2, with 7 bases matching TRBD1. Germline-derived CDR1 and CDR2 are MGHRA and YSYEKL. CDR3 length: 15 residues. V lost 0 bases to trimming and J lost 4 bases; unmatched junction nucleotides: 5. DNA of the CDR3: TGCGCCAGCAGCCAAGACACCACAGGGGTCTATGGCTACACCTTC. Its translation: CASSQDTTGVYGYTF.

Turning to this clone: The junction does not match germline at one end; this may be a read error. The V gene is TRBV28, the J gene TRBJ1-2; D remains unclear. CDR3 length: 13 amino acids. The germline CDR1 and CDR2 sequences are MDHEN and SYDVKM. CDR3 in amino acids: CASGLPLYYGYTF. The DNA for the CDR3 is TGTGCCAGCGGTTTACCTCTCTACTATGGCTACACCTTC.

The V and J genes are TRBV4-1 and TRBJ1-4, with 7 bases identical to TRBD1. Germline V gives CDR1 MGHRA, CDR2 YSYEKL. The CDR3 spans 20 residues. The V gene end was trimmed by 0 bases and the J gene end by 4 bases; junction bases not matched to a gene: 17. This CDR3 reads CASSQDQLDRAAPLNEKLFF. The CDR3 nucleotides are TGCGCCAGCAGCCAAGATCAACTCGACAGGGCAGCACCCCTTAATGAAAAACTGTTTTTT.

The chain joins TRBV9 to TRBJ1-1; the D is unclear. There are 14 residues in the CDR3. The germline CDR1 and CDR2 sequences are SGDLS and YYNGEE. Between the trimmed V and J ends, which lost 0 bases and 1 base, there was a span of 7 bases. The CDR3 region is CASSVVGENTEAFF. In nucleotides, the CDR3 is TGTGCCAGCAGCGTAGTTGGAGAGAACACTGAAGCTTTCTTT.

This sequence joins TRBV5-1 and TRBJ2-2; D is undetermined. The CDR3 covers 14 residues. Germline lookup yields CDR1 SGHRS and CDR2 YFSETQ. V shed 6 bases and J shed 3 bases, with 12 bases lying between them. CDR3 sequence: CASTLALDTGELFF. In DNA form, the CDR3 reads TGCGCCAGCACTCTGGCTCTGGACACCGGGGAGCTGTTTTTT.

The rearrangement joins TRBV6-6 to TRBJ2-7; a possible D gene is TRBD2 (6 bases). This CDR3 spans 12 amino acids. Trimming left V 7 bases short and J 3 bases short, with 10 bases between. CDR1 and CDR2 from the germline V gene are MNHNY and SVGAGI (reference sequence). CDR3 DNA sequence: TGTGCCAGCAAATCGGGGGACTACGAGCAGTACTTC. Protein sequence: CASKSGDYEQYF.

The chain uses TRBV19 and TRBJ1-1; 7 bases align to TRBD1. This CDR3 has 13 amino acids. V shed 5 bases, J shed 11 bases, and the junction held 11 bases outside the gene matches. CDR1 is LNHDA and CDR2 is SQIVND in the germline V gene (reference sequence). The CDR3 sequence: CASSVTGPTGAFF. The DNA of the CDR3 is TGTGCCAGTAGTGTGACAGGGCCGACCGGGGCTTTCTTT.

The chain couples TRBV18 to TRBJ1-2, with D possibly matching TRBD1 (5 bases). The CDR3 length is 13 residues. The germline V gene encodes CDR1 KGHSH and CDR2 LQKENI. The V end was cut by 4 bases, the J end by 3 bases, with 9 bases between. As DNA, the CDR3 is TGTGCCAGCTCACAGGGGCCGGACTATGGCTACACCTTC. Its protein product is CASSQGPDYGYTF.

This rearrangement joins TRBV6-1 to TRBJ2-7; D gene uncertain. Germline V gene data show CDR1 as MNHNS and CDR2 as SASEGT. CDR3 size: 14 residues. V lost 3 bases to trimming and J lost 1 base, with 10 bases between them. Written as DNA, the CDR3 is TGTGCCAGCAGTGACTCAGACACGTCCTACGAGCAGTACTTC. Residues: CASSDSDTSYEQYF.

This chain links TRBV6-5 with TRBJ1-2; maybe TRBD1 (6 bases). CDR1 is MNHEY and CDR2 is SVGAGI in the germline V gene. V lost 6 bases and J lost 5, with 16 bases in between. The length of the CDR3 is 14 residues. CDR3 coding DNA: TGTGCCAGCAGCGGAAACAGGGATTCGTATGGCTACACCTTC. It translates to CASSGNRDSYGYTF.

This clone turned up a few times. The V call is TRBV30, the J call TRBJ2-5, with a tentative D call TRBD2 (5 bases). There are 13 residues in the CDR3. Germline V gives CDR1 GTSNPN, CDR2 SVGIG (reference sequence). V lost 5 bases, J lost 5 bases, and 15 bases lay in between. CDR3 DNA sequence: TGTGCCTGGCACCACGGAGGAAGGGAGACCCAGTACTTC. Amino acids: CAWHHGGRETQYF.